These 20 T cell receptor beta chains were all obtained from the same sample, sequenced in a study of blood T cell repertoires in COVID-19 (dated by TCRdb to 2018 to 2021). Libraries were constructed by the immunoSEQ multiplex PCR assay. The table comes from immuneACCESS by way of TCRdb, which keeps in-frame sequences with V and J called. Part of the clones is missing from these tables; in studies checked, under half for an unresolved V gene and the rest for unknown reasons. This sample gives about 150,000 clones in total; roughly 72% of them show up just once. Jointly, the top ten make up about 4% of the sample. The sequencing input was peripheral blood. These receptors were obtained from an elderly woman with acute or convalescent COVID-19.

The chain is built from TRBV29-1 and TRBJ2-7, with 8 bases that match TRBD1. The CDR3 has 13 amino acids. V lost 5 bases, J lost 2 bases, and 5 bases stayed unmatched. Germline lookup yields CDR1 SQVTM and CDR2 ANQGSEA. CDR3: CSVRQGMAYEQYF. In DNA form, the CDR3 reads TGCAGCGTTAGACAGGGGATGGCCTACGAGCAGTACTTC.

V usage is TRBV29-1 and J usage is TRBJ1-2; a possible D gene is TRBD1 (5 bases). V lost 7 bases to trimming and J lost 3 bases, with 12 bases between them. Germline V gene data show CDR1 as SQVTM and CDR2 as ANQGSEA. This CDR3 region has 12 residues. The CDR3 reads CSAAGGDYGYTF. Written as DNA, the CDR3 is TGCAGCGCCGCTGGAGGGGACTATGGCTACACCTTC. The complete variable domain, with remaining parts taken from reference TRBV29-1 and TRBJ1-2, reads SAVISQKPSRDICQRGTSLTIQCQVDSQVTMMFWYRQQPGQSLTLIATANQGSEATYESGFVIDKFPISRPNLTFSTLTVSNMSPEDSSIYLCSAAGGDYGYTFGSGTRLTVV.

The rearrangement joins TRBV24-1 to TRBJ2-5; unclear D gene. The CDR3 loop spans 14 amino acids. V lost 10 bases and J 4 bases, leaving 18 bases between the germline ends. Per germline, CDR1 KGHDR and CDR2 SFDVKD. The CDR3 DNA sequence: TGTGCCACTAGTTCTGTCTCCGAGGCAGAGACCCAGTACTTC. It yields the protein CATSSVSEAETQYF.

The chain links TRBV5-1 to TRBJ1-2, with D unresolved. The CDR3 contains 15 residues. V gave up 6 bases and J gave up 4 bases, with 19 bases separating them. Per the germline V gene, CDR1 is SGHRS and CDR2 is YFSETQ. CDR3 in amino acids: CASTLNTGSSYGYTF. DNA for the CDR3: TGCGCCAGCACGTTAAATACCGGGTCCTCCTATGGCTACACCTTC.

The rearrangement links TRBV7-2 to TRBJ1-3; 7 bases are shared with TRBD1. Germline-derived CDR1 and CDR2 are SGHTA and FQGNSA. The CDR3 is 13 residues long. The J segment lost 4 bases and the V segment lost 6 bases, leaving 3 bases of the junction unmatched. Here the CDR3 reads CASSPGGGNTIYF. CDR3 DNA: TGTGCCAGCAGTCCAGGGGGGGGAAACACCATATATTTT.

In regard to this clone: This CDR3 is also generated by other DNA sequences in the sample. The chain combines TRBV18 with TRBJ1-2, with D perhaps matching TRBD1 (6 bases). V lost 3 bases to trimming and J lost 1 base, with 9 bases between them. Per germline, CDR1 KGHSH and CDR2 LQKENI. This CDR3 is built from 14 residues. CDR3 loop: CASSPTDSNYGYTF. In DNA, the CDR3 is TGTGCCAGCTCACCGACGGACAGTAACTATGGCTACACCTTC.

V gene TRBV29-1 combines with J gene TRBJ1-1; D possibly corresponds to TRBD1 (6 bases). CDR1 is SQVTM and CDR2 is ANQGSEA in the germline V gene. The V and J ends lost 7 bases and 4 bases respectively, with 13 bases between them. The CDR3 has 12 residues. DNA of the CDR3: TGCAGCGGGACAGAATCCTTCACTGAAGCTTTCTTT. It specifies CSGTESFTEAFF. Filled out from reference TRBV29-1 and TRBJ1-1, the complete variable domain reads SAVISQKPSRDICQRGTSLTIQCQVDSQVTMMFWYRQQPGQSLTLIATANQGSEATYESGFVIDKFPISRPNLTFSTLTVSNMSPEDSSIYLCSGTESFTEAFFGQGTRLTVV.

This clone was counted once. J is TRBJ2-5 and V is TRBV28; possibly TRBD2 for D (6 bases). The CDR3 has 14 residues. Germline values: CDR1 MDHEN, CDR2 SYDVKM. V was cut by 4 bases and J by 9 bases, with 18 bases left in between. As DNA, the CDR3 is TGTGCCAGCAGTTCCTACCTACAGGCGGGATCCCAGTACTTC. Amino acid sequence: CASSSYLQAGSQYF.

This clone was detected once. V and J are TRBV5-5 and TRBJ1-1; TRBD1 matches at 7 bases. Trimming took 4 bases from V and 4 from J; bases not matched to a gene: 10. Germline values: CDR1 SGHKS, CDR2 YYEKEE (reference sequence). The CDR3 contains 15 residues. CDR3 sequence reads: CASSLNQQGITEAFF. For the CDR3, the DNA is TGTGCCAGCAGCCTCAACCAACAGGGGATCACTGAAGCTTTCTTT.

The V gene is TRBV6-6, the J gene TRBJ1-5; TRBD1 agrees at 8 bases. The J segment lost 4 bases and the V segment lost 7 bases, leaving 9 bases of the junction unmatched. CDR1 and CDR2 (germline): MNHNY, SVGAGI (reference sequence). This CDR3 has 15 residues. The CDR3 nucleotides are TGTGCCAGCATCCTACAGGGGGGTAGGAATCAGCCCCAGCATTTT. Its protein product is CASILQGGRNQPQHF.

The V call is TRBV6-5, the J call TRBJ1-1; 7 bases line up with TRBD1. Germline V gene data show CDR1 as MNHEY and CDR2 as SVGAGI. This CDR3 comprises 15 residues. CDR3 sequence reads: CVIKGSDRVNTEAFF. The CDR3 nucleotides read TGTGTCATCAAAGGGTCCGACAGGGTTAACACTGAAGCTTTCTTT.

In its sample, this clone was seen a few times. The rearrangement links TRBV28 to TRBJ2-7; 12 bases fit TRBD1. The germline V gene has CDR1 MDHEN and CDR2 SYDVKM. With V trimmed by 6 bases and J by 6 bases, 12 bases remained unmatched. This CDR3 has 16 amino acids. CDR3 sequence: CASRGTGGLTGGEQYF. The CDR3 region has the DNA TGTGCCAGCAGGGGGACAGGGGGCTTAACTGGCGGCGAGCAGTACTTC.

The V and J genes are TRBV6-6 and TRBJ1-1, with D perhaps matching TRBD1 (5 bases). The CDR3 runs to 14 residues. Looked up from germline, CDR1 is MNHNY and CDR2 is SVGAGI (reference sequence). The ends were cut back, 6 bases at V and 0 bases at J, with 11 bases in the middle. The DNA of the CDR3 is TGTGCCAGCAGGCAGGGAAGCATGAACACTGAAGCTTTCTTT. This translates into CASRQGSMNTEAFF.

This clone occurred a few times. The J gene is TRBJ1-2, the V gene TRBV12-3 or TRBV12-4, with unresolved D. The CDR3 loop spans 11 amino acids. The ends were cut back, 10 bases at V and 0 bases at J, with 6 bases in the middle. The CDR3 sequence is CATESNYGYTF. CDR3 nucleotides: TGTGCCACAGAATCTAACTATGGCTACACCTTC.

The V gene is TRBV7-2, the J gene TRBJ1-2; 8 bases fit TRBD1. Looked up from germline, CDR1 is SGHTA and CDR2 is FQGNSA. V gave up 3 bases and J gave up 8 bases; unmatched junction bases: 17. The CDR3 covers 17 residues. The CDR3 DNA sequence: TGTGCCAGCAGCTTGGCAGGGACAGGATATAAATGGGACGGCTACACCTTC. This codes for CASSLAGTGYKWDGYTF.

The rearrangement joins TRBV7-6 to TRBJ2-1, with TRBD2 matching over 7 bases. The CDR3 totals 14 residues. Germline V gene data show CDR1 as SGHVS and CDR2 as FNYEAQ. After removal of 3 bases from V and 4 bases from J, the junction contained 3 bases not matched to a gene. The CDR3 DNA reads TGTGCCAGCAGCTTCGGGACTATATACAATGAGCAGTTCTTC. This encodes CASSFGTIYNEQFF. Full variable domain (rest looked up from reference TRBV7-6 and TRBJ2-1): GAGVSQSPRYKVTKRGQDVALRCDPISGHVSLYWYRQALGQGPEFLTYFNYEAQQDKSGLPNDRFSAERPEGSISTLTIQRTEQRDSAMYRCASSFGTIYNEQFFGPGTRLTVL.

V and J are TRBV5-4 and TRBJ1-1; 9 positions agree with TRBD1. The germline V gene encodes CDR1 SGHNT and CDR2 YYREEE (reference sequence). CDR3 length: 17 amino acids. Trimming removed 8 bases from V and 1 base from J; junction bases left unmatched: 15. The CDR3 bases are TGTGCCAGTGATGGCGGACAGGGGTCAGGGAAGAACACTGAAGCTTTCTTT. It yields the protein CASDGGQGSGKNTEAFF.

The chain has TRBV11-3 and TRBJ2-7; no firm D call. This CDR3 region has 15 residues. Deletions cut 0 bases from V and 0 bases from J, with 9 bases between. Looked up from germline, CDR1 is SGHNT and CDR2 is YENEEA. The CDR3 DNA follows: TGTGCCAGCAGCTTAGATGCAGGCCGCTCCTACGAGCAGTACTTC. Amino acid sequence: CASSLDAGRSYEQYF.

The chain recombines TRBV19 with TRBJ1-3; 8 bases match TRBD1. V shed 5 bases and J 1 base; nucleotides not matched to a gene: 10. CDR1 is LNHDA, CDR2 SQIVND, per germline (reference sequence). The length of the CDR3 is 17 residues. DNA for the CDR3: TGTGCCAGTAGTCCCCGGACAGGGATGAAATCTGGAAACACCATATATTTT. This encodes CASSPRTGMKSGNTIYF.

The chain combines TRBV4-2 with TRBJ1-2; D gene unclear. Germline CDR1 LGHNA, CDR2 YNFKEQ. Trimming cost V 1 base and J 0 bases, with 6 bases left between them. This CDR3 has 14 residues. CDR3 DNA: TGTGCCAGCAGCCAAGGAGCGGCTAACTATGGCTACACCTTC. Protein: CASSQGAANYGYTF.